The rows below give T cell receptor beta chains drawn from one sample of a study of OX40 agonist ivuxolimab in advanced cancers. The table came from immunoSEQ multiplex PCR; TCRdb's copy has only in-frame clones and leaves some out. Of 40,000 to 55,000 clones in the sample, about 93% are singletons; the top ten hold almost 25%. Sequencing was performed on CD4+ or CD8+ T cells sorted from blood, taken in a trial of the OX40 agonist ivuxolimab. The source of these receptors is an adult with an advanced solid tumor such as melanoma, head and neck, liver or kidney cancer. Each CDR3 is given with its conserved first and last residue. The D gene is left open where the match is weak. Rows may omit the clone size; those that give it use once, few, many or a size class.

j_call: TRBJ2-3
clone_size: once
v_call: TRBV13
cdr3_length: 16
d_call: TRBD2
cdr3_aa: CASSLPTSGSVDTQYF
cdr3_nt: TGTGCCAGCAGCTTACCGACTAGCGGGAGCGTAGATACGCAGTATTTT

j_call: TRBJ1-5
clone_size: NA
v_call: TRBV5-4
cdr3_length: 15
d_call: TRBD1
cdr3_aa: CASSLDRGEGQPQHF
cdr3_nt: TGTGCCAGCAGCTTGGACAGGGGGGAGGGTCAGCCCCAGCATTTT

j_call: TRBJ1-3
clone_size: NA
v_call: TRBV5-4
cdr3_length: 16
d_call: NA
cdr3_aa: CASSFTTIKTGNTIYF
cdr3_nt: TGTGCCAGCAGCTTCACGACGATTAAAACTGGAAACACCATATATTTT

j_call: TRBJ2-3
clone_size: once
v_call: TRBV29-1
cdr3_length: 14
d_call: NA
cdr3_aa: CSAPAPRGTDTQYF
cdr3_nt: TGCAGCGCCCCCGCCCCTCGGGGCACAGATACGCAGTATTTT

j_call: TRBJ1-5
clone_size: NA
v_call: TRBV15
cdr3_length: 15
d_call: NA
cdr3_aa: CATSRALIGGQPQHF
cdr3_nt: TGTGCCACCAGCAGAGCCTTGATCGGTGGTCAGCCCCAGCATTTT

j_call: TRBJ2-7
clone_size: NA
v_call: TRBV28
cdr3_length: 16
d_call: NA
cdr3_aa: CASSILTGTLSYEQYF
cdr3_nt: TGTGCCAGCAGCATACTAACCGGGACACTCTCCTACGAGCAGTACTTC

j_call: TRBJ2-1
clone_size: NA
v_call: TRBV6-6
cdr3_length: 15
d_call: NA
cdr3_aa: CASTLRGGSYNEQFF
cdr3_nt: TGTGCCAGCACCCTCCGAGGTGGGTCCTACAATGAGCAGTTCTTC

j_call: TRBJ2-7
clone_size: NA
v_call: TRBV9
cdr3_length: 15
d_call: TRBD2
cdr3_aa: CASSVGSSGPYEQYF
cdr3_nt: TGTGCCAGCAGCGTAGGTTCTAGCGGGCCCTACGAGCAGTACTTC

j_call: TRBJ2-7
clone_size: NA
v_call: TRBV5-6
cdr3_length: 15
d_call: TRBD1
cdr3_aa: CASSLDGTGAYEQYF
cdr3_nt: TGTGCCAGCAGCTTGGATGGGACAGGGGCCTACGAGCAGTACTTC

j_call: TRBJ2-3
clone_size: NA
v_call: TRBV5-4
cdr3_length: 12
d_call: NA
cdr3_aa: CASSGSTDTQYF
cdr3_nt: TGTGCCAGCAGTGGGAGCACAGATACGCAGTATTTT

j_call: TRBJ2-1
clone_size: NA
v_call: TRBV7-6
cdr3_length: 12
d_call: NA
cdr3_aa: CASRSLVNEQFF
cdr3_nt: TGTGCCAGCAGGTCTCTAGTCAATGAGCAGTTCTTC

j_call: TRBJ2-1
clone_size: NA
v_call: TRBV27
cdr3_length: 19
d_call: TRBD2
cdr3_aa: CASSFFESHGAGDYNEQFF
cdr3_nt: TGTGCCAGCAGTTTTTTTGAGAGTCATGGAGCGGGGGACTACAATGAGCAGTTCTTC

j_call: TRBJ2-7
clone_size: NA
v_call: TRBV7-6
cdr3_length: 15
d_call: NA
cdr3_aa: CASSLAGQGGYEQYF
cdr3_nt: TGTGCCAGCAGCTTAGCCGGGCAGGGAGGCTACGAGCAGTACTTC

j_call: TRBJ2-1
clone_size: NA
v_call: TRBV19
cdr3_length: 14
d_call: NA
cdr3_aa: CASSTSRSYNEQFF
cdr3_nt: TGTGCCAGTAGTACCTCCCGATCCTACAATGAGCAGTTCTTC

j_call: TRBJ2-7
clone_size: NA
v_call: TRBV27
cdr3_length: 15
d_call: TRBD1
cdr3_aa: CASSLIGTASYEQYF
cdr3_nt: TGTGCCAGCAGTTTAATTGGGACAGCTTCCTACGAGCAGTACTTC

j_call: TRBJ2-3
clone_size: once
v_call: TRBV28
cdr3_length: 13
d_call: NA
cdr3_aa: CASSLLAADTQYF
cdr3_nt: TGTGCCAGCAGTTTACTAGCCGCAGATACGCAGTATTTT

j_call: TRBJ2-5
clone_size: NA
v_call: TRBV7-7
cdr3_length: 15
d_call: NA
cdr3_aa: CASSLAAANQETQYF
cdr3_nt: TGTGCTAGCAGCTTAGCGGCGGCAAACCAAGAGACCCAGTACTTC

j_call: TRBJ2-7
clone_size: NA
v_call: TRBV27
cdr3_length: 14
d_call: NA
cdr3_aa: CASSWRQGPLEQYF
cdr3_nt: TGTGCCAGCAGTTGGAGGCAGGGGCCATTAGAGCAGTACTTC

j_call: TRBJ2-5
clone_size: once
v_call: TRBV6-6
cdr3_length: 15
d_call: NA
cdr3_aa: CASSYSMGVGETQYF
cdr3_nt: TGTGCCAGCAGTTACTCGATGGGAGTGGGAGAGACCCAGTACTTC

j_call: TRBJ1-1
clone_size: NA
v_call: TRBV9
cdr3_length: 12
d_call: NA
cdr3_aa: CASSRGGAEAFF
cdr3_nt: TGTGCCAGCAGCCGCGGGGGGGCTGAAGCTTTCTTT

j_call: TRBJ2-7
clone_size: NA
v_call: TRBV19
cdr3_length: 12
d_call: NA
cdr3_aa: CASSKRGLEQYF
cdr3_nt: TGTGCCAGTAGTAAGAGGGGCCTCGAGCAGTACTTC

j_call: TRBJ2-7
clone_size: NA
v_call: TRBV19
cdr3_length: 17
d_call: TRBD1
cdr3_aa: CASSWGTGTGATYEQYF
cdr3_nt: TGTGCCAGTAGTTGGGGGACCGGGACAGGGGCGACCTACGAGCAGTACTTC